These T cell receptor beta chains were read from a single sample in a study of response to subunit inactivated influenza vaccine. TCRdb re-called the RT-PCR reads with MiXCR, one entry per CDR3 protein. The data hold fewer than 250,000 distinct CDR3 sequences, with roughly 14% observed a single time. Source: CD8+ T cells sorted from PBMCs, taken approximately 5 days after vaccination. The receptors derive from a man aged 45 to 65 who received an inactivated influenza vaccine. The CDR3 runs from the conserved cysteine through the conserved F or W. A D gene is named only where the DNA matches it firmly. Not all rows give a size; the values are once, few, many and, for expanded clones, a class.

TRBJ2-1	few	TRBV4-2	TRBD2	TGTGCCAGCAGCCAAAGACTAGCGGGGGGGTTAAAAGATGAGCAGTTCTTC	CASSQRLAGGLKDEQFF
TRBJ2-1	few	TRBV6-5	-	TGTGCCAGCAGTTACCCTCAGGGGGGCTACAATGAGCAGTTCTTC	CASSYPQGGYNEQFF
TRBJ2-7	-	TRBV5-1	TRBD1	TGCGCCAGCAGCTTGGGAGGACAGGCGGGCGAGCAGTACTTC	CASSLGGQAGEQYF
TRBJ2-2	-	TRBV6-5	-	TGTGCCAGCAGTTACTTCTCCGGGGAGCTGTTTTTT	CASSYFSGELFF
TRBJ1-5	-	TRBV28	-	TGTGCCAGCAGTCTTAAGGGAGTAGCAATTCAGCCCCAGCATTTT	CASSLKGVAIQPQHF
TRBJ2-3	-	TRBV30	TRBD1	TGTGCCTGGGGAGACAGGGTTTGGGGAGATACGCAGTATTTT	CAWGDRVWGDTQYF
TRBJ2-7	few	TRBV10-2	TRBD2	TGCGCCAGCAGTGACCCTAGGACTAGATCCTACGAGCAGTACTTC	CASSDPRTRSYEQYF
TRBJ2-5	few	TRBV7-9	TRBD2	TGTGCCAGCAGCTTTGGACTAGCGGGGGGAAAAGAGACCCAGTACTTC	CASSFGLAGGKETQYF
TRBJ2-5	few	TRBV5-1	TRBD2	TGCGCCAGCAGCCCCCGGACTAGCGGGACCAAGACCCAGTACTTC	CASSPRTSGTKTQYF
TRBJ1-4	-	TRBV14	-	TGTGCCAGCAGCCAACATCATCGGGAAAAACTGTTTTTT	CASSQHHREKLFF
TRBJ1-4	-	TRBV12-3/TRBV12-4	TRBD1	TGTGCCAGGGTCCTGGACAGGGAAGCTAATGAAAAACTGTTTTTT	CARVLDREANEKLFF
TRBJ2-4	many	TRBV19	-	TGTGCCAGTAGCCATAAATGGGCTGGAAACATTCAGTACTTC	CASSHKWAGNIQYF
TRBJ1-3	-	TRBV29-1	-	TGCAGCGTTGAATTTAAGGGGGCTGGAAACACCATATATTTT	CSVEFKGAGNTIYF
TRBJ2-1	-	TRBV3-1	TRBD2	TGTGCCAGCAGCCAAGCTAGGACTAGCGTCGGGCAGTTCTTC	CASSQARTSVGQFF
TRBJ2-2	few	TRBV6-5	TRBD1	TGTGCCAGCAGTTCGACAGGGGGCGCCACCGGGGAGCTGTTTTTT	CASSSTGGATGELFF
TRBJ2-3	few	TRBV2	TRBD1	TGTGCCAATCAGGGGGCTAGGGGAGATACGCAGTATTTT	CANQGARGDTQYF
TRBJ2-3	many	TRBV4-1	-	TGCGCCAGCAGCCAAGACCAGAGAATGCAGTATTTT	CASSQDQRMQYF
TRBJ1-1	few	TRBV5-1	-	TGCGCCAGCAGCTTGGATCTGAACACTGAAGCTTTCTTT	CASSLDLNTEAFF
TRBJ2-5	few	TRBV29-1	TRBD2	TGCAGCGTCGCCCCGGGACTAGCGGGATCTAACCAAGAGACCCAGTACTTC	CSVAPGLAGSNQETQYF
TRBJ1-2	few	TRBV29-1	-	TGCAGCGTTGAATCGGTGCAGACTAACTATGGCTACACCTTC	CSVESVQTNYGYTF
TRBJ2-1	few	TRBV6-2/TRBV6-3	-	TGTGCCAGCAGTTACGGGTGGAATGAGCAGTTCTTC	CASSYGWNEQFF
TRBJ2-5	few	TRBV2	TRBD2	TGTGCCAGCAGTGAACGGGCGGGGGTATTCCAAGAGACCCAGTACTTC	CASSERAGVFQETQYF
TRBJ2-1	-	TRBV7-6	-	TGTGCCAGCAGCTTCGGGGGAGTCCTCAATGAGCAGTTCTTC	CASSFGGVLNEQFF
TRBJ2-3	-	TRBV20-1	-	TGCAGTGCTACAGACAAGGTGACAGGCCAAGGTGGGGATACGCAGTATTTT	CSATDKVTGQGGDTQYF
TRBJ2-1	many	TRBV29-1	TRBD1	TGCAGCGTTGAAGGTCCCGGACAGGTCTACAATGAGCAGTTCTTC	CSVEGPGQVYNEQFF
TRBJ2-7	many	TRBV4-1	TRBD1	TGCGCCAGCAGCCAAGTAAAGGCGGGACAGGGGTCTTACGAGCAGTACTTC	CASSQVKAGQGSYEQYF
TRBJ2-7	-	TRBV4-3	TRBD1	TGCGCCAGCAGCCAAGAAAGGGGGACAGGGTCCTACGAGCAGTACTTC	CASSQERGTGSYEQYF
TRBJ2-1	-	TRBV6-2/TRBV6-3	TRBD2	TGTGCCAGCAGTCTTGGACTAGCTAGTGAGCAGTTCTTC	CASSLGLASEQFF
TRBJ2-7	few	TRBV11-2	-	TGTGCCAGCAGCTTATGGGCCGGCGAGCAGTACTTC	CASSLWAGEQYF
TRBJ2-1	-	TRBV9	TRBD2	TGTGCCAGCAGCGTAGTGGCTAGCGGGTCGATCTACAATGAGCAGTTCTTC	CASSVVASGSIYNEQFF
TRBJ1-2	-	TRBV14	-	TGTGCCAGCAGCCAAGTTCGGTGGCAGGGCTACACCTTC	CASSQVRWQGYTF
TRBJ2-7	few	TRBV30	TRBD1	TGTGCCTGGAGTAGGGGACAGGGGGCCGACGAGCAGTACTTC	CAWSRGQGADEQYF
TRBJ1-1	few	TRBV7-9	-	TGTGCCAGCGGGGAGGGGATGAACACTGAAGCTTTCTTT	CASGEGMNTEAFF
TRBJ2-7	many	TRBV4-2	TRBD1	TGTGCCAGCAGCCACCGGGACAGGGGCTACGAGCAGTACTTC	CASSHRDRGYEQYF
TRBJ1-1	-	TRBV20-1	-	TGCAGTGCTAGAGATCCGGGACAAGTGAACACTGAAGCTTTCTTT	CSARDPGQVNTEAFF
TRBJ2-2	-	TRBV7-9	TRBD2	TGTGCCAGCAGCCCAGGACTAGCGGGACCGAACACCGGGGAGCTGTTTTTT	CASSPGLAGPNTGELFF
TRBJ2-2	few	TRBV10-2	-	TGCGCCAGCAGGTCTGAATCCCTAGTAAGGGGAACCGGGGAGCTGTTTTTT	CASRSESLVRGTGELFF
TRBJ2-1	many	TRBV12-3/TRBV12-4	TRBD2	TGTGCCAGCAGTTTAGGACTAGCGGGAGTTGGCTACAATGAGCAGTTCTTC	CASSLGLAGVGYNEQFF
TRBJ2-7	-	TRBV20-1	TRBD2	TGCAGTGCTAGGAGACTAGCGATGTCCTACGAGCAGTACTTC	CSARRLAMSYEQYF
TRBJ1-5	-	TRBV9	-	TGTGCCAGCAGCGTCAGTAGTAGTCAGCCCCAGCATTTT	CASSVSSSQPQHF
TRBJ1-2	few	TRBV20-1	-	TGCAGTGCTCCCCCGTGGGGAGGGGCCAACTATGGCTACACCTTC	CSAPPWGGANYGYTF
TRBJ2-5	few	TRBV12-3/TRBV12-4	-	TGTGCCAGCAGTTTTTCTGTGTACCAAGAGACCCAGTACTTC	CASSFSVYQETQYF
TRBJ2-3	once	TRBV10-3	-	TGTGCCATCAGTGACCCTCCGACTCGCGGGACAGATACGCAGTATTTT	CAISDPPTRGTDTQYF
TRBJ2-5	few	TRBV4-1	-	TGCGCCAGCAGTCCAACCCCGGGCGGAATGCAGCTCGAGACCCAGTACTTC	CASSPTPGGMQLETQYF
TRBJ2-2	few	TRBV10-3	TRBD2	TGTGCCATCAGGGTACTAGCGGGAGTTACGGACACCGGGGAGCTGTTTTTT	CAIRVLAGVTDTGELFF
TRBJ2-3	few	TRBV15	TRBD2	TGTGCCACCAGCGCGGACCGACTAGCGGGGGGGCCCGTTCACACAGATACGCAGTATTTT	CATSADRLAGGPVHTDTQYF